These T cell receptor beta chains were read from a single sample in a study of radiotherapy plus CTLA-4 blockade in lung cancer. Sequencing used immunoSEQ multiplex PCR; TCRdb keeps in-frame clones, though not all of them. The sample records 45,000 to 55,000 clones, around nine tenths being singletons. This specimen consisted of peripheral blood, obtained from a patient treated with radiotherapy plus ipilimumab. Source of these receptors: a human donor with non-small cell lung cancer whose response to radiotherapy plus ipilimumab could not be evaluated. Each CDR3 is given with its conserved first and last residue. Each record gives: J gene, D gene, clone size, V gene, CDR3 length, CDR3 protein, CDR3 DNA. A D gene is named only where the DNA matches it firmly. A clone size is listed for some rows: how often the clone was seen (once, few, many), or a class if it is expanded.

TRBJ1-2 | TRBD1 | - | TRBV6-5 | 13 | CASSLQGAYGYTF | TGTGCCAGCAGCCTACAGGGGGCTTATGGCTACACCTTC
TRBJ2-5 | TRBD2 | - | TRBV7-2 | 16 | CASSLFPRGRRETQYF | TGTGCCAGCAGCTTGTTCCCGCGGGGGAGGAGAGAGACCCAGTACTTC
TRBJ2-2 | - | - | TRBV5-6 | 14 | CASRSGGNTGELFF | TGTGCCAGCAGGAGTGGAGGGAACACCGGGGAGCTGTTTTTT
TRBJ1-6 | - | - | TRBV4-1 | 14 | CASSQEAGNSPLHF | TGCGCCAGCAGCCAAGAAGCAGGTAATTCACCCCTCCACTTT
TRBJ2-5 | - | - | TRBV7-2 | 15 | CASSAQGGPTETQYF | TGTGCCAGCAGCGCGCAGGGGGGACCTACAGAGACCCAGTACTTC
TRBJ1-2 | - | - | TRBV28 | 14 | CASSTSTANYGYTF | -
TRBJ1-5 | TRBD1 | - | TRBV28 | 16 | CASSWGTGDNDQPQHF | TGTGCCAGCAGTTGGGGGACAGGGGACAATGATCAGCCCCAGCATTTT
TRBJ2-3 | - | - | TRBV7-6 | 16 | CASSLGTAQSTDTQYF | TGTGCCAGCAGCTTAGGGACAGCTCAAAGCACAGATACGCAGTATTTT
TRBJ2-3 | - | - | TRBV6-4 | 14 | CASPRGTSTDTQYF | TGTGCCAGCCCCCGGGGGACTAGCACAGATACGCAGTATTTT
TRBJ2-6 | TRBD1 | once | TRBV6-1 | 14 | CATKQGRGANVLTF | TGTGCCACCAAACAGGGGCGTGGGGCCAACGTCCTGACTTTC
TRBJ2-7 | TRBD1 | - | TRBV30 | 15 | CALGPKTGGTYEQYF | TGTGCACTGGGCCCCAAAACAGGGGGCACCTACGAGCAGTACTTC
TRBJ2-3 | - | once | TRBV4-1 | 16 | CASSQDSEGFTDTQYF | TGCGCCAGCAGCCAAGATTCGGAGGGATTCACAGATACGCAGTATTTT
TRBJ1-6 | - | - | TRBV6-5 | 16 | CASSYFSRVETSPLHF | TGTGCCAGCAGTTACTTTTCCAGGGTCGAAACTTCACCCCTCCACTTT
TRBJ1-1 | - | - | TRBV15 | 14 | CATRSGDLNTEAFF | TGTGCCACCAGGTCGGGGGACCTAAACACTGAAGCTTTCTTT
TRBJ1-4 | TRBD1 | - | TRBV7-2 | 17 | CASSLVGGPVTNEKLFF | TGTGCCAGCAGCTTAGTAGGGGGCCCCGTCACTAATGAAAAACTGTTTTTT
TRBJ2-6 | TRBD1 | - | TRBV7-2 | 18 | CASSLASGGPSGANVLTF | TGTGCCAGCAGCTTAGCGTCAGGGGGCCCCTCTGGGGCCAACGTCCTGACTTTC
TRBJ2-3 | - | - | TRBV5-1 | 15 | CASSITGGSTDTQYF | TGCGCCAGCAGCATAACCGGGGGTAGCACAGATACGCAGTATTTT
TRBJ2-3 | - | - | TRBV11-2 | 13 | CASSLGGGDPQYF | TGTGCCAGCAGCTTAGGGGGGGGCGATCCGCAGTATTTT
TRBJ2-2 | TRBD1 | once | TRBV30 | 15 | CAWTRQGAYTGELFF | TGTGCCTGGACGAGACAGGGGGCTTACACCGGGGAGCTGTTTTTT
TRBJ2-3 | TRBD2 | - | TRBV5-6 | 17 | CASSLIVAGGLTDTQYF | TGTGCCAGCAGCTTGATCGTAGCGGGGGGCCTCACAGATACGCAGTATTTT
TRBJ1-1 | - | - | TRBV6-5 | 13 | CASSPRGGTEAFF | TGTGCCAGCAGTCCTAGGGGGGGGACTGAAGCTTTCTTT
TRBJ2-1 | TRBD1 | - | TRBV28 | 15 | CASSPPGQGGNEQFF | TGTGCCAGCAGTCCACCGGGACAGGGGGGTAATGAGCAGTTCTTC
TRBJ2-6 | - | - | TRBV11-2 | 15 | CASSYTDAGANVLTF | TGTGCCAGCAGCTACACAGATGCTGGGGCCAACGTCCTGACTTTC
TRBJ2-2 | TRBD1 | - | TRBV18 | 17 | CASSPWDRGLGTGELFF | TGTGCCAGCTCACCGTGGGACAGGGGGTTAGGCACCGGGGAGCTGTTTTTT
TRBJ1-1 | TRBD1 | - | TRBV29-1 | 15 | CSVCGRGQLNTEAFF | TGCAGCGTTTGCGGGAGGGGGCAGCTGAACACTGAAGCTTTCTTT
TRBJ2-1 | TRBD2 | - | TRBV10-2 | 12 | CASGRLASEEFF | TGCGCCAGCGGGAGACTAGCGTCAGAGGAGTTCTTC
TRBJ1-1 | TRBD1 | - | TRBV19 | 21 | CASTPEVAMGGRDSKNTEAFF | TGTGCCAGTACTCCCGAGGTGGCAATGGGGGGAAGGGACAGCAAGAACACTGAAGCTTTCTTT
TRBJ1-2 | TRBD1 | - | TRBV30 | 15 | CAWSVPRGLSYGYTF | TGTGCCTGGAGTGTACCCAGGGGGTTGAGCTATGGCTACACCTTC
TRBJ2-7 | - | once | TRBV18 | 15 | CASSPGQALTYEQYF | TGTGCCAGCTCACCAGGGCAGGCCCTGACCTACGAGCAGTACTTC
TRBJ2-2 | TRBD1 | few | TRBV30 | 14 | CASYRGQSTGELFF | TGTGCCTCATACAGGGGGCAGAGCACCGGGGAGCTGTTTTTT
TRBJ2-3 | - | - | TRBV4-1 | 15 | CASSQVVASTDTQYF | TGCGCCAGCAGCCAAGTTGTTGCGTCCACAGATACGCAGTATTTT
TRBJ2-1 | - | - | TRBV19 | 13 | CASNEGLYNEQFF | TGTGCCAGTAATGAGGGTCTCTACAATGAGCAGTTCTTC